One sample yielded the 4 T cell receptor beta chains listed below, sequenced in a study of shared clonotypes between healthy human individuals. Generated by immunoSEQ multiplex PCR, the TCRdb table keeps only in-frame clones and is missing some. The repertoire consists of 1,100,000 or so clones, with around 78% occurring once and the leading ten covering about 0.52%. Sequenced material: memory CD4+ T cells from PBMCs. Subset meaning: CD45RA-negative fraction. The receptors shown here come from a man aged 18 to 30 in good health. Some clones in this sample may be carry-over from other donors' samples.

The CDR3 DNA reads as TGTGCCAGCAGTGAAACCCCCCGACTGAACACCGGGGAGCTGTTTTTT. The encoded protein is CASSETPRLNTGELFF. The V and J genes are TRBV6-1 and TRBJ2-2; unclear D gene. CDR3 length: 16 amino acids. V was shortened by 2 bases and J by 1 base, with 11 bases between the two germline ends. CDR1 and CDR2 from the germline V gene are MNHNS and SASEGT.

This clone was seen a handful of times. With a much larger clone just one base away, this may be a read error. Different DNA sequences within this sample yield the same CDR3. The rearrangement uses TRBV9 and TRBJ1-5; D uncertain. The V end lost 0 bases, the J end lost 6 bases, and 7 bases lay between the germline ends. CDR1 and CDR2 (germline): SGDLS, YYNGEE. The CDR3 runs to 13 residues. CDR3 DNA: TGTGCCAGCAGCGTAGGTTCGGGTCAGCCCCAGCATTTT. Its translation: CASSVGSGQPQHF.

The chain is built from TRBV15 and TRBJ2-5, with D possibly TRBD1 on 5 matching bases. V was clipped by 8 bases and J by 5 bases, with 12 bases between them. This CDR3 spans 12 amino acids. The germline gives CDR1 LNHNV, CDR2 YYDKDF (reference sequence). The CDR3 DNA reads TGTGCCACCCTAGGGGCCGGCGAGACCCAGTACTTC. Translation gives CATLGAGETQYF.

V is TRBV18 and J is TRBJ1-2; 10 nucleotides match TRBD1. Trimming took 0 bases from V and 1 from J; bases not matched to a gene: 5. CDR1 is KGHSH and CDR2 is LQKENI in the germline V gene. This CDR3 spans 17 amino acids. The CDR3 spells CASSPPWGTGVNYGYTF. CDR3 DNA: TGTGCCAGCTCACCACCGTGGGGGACAGGGGTTAACTATGGCTACACCTTC.